This T cell receptor beta chain is drawn from a study of OX40 agonist ivuxolimab in advanced cancers. Concerning this clone: Its antigen is currently unknown.

The germline V gene encodes CDR1 SGHTA and CDR2 FQGNSA. The ends were cut back, 0 bases at V and 3 bases at J, with 18 bases in the middle. CDR3 length equals 18 residues. Study-wide findings and caveats: Clonal expansion was seen in CD4+ and CD8+ blood T cells by week 6 at 0.1 to 3.0 mg/kg. Averaged across samples, CD8+ T cells carried more expanded clones than CD4+ did.

This table comes from immunoSEQ multiplex PCR, and its TCRdb copy is limited to in-frame clones, with some not included. The table shows about 44,000 clones, with approximately 86% occurring only once. The sequence derives from an adult with an advanced solid tumor such as melanoma, head and neck, liver or kidney cancer. The chain links TRBV7-2 to TRBJ2-1, with D perhaps matching TRBD1 or TRBD2 (5 bases each). The sample was CD4+ or CD8+ T cells sorted from blood, taken in a trial of the OX40 agonist ivuxolimab. CDR3 sequence: CASSLALGLRDGYNEQFF. CDR3 nucleotide sequence: TGTGCCAGCAGCTTAGCGCTCGGGTTACGGGACGGCTACAATGAGCAGTTCTTC.